Following are 3 T cell receptor beta chains from one sample sequenced in a study of blood T cell repertoires in COVID-19. Here immunoSEQ multiplex PCR was the method, and the copy in TCRdb shows in-frame clones only, minus some. The table records more than 400,000 clones, approximately 83% of them present only once. Material: peripheral blood. The receptors come from a human donor in a cohort sampled during active COVID-19.

The rearrangement uses TRBV6-5 and TRBJ2-5; TRBD1 aligns across 12 bases. Germline assignment: CDR1 MNHEY and CDR2 SVGAGI. V lost 9 bases and J lost 4; bases outside the gene matches: 9. This CDR3 region has 15 residues. Here the CDR3 reads CASGPGQGAIETQYF. The CDR3 DNA sequence: TGTGCCAGTGGTCCGGGACAGGGGGCAATAGAGACCCAGTACTTC.

The rearrangement uses TRBV18 and TRBJ1-1; TRBD1 might be the D (6 bases). Trimming took 4 bases from V and 3 from J, leaving 12 bases between them. CDR3 length: 14 residues. Germline CDR1 KGHSH, CDR2 LQKENI. In DNA, the CDR3 is TGTGCCAGCTCACTCCGAGGGGGAGACACTGAAGCTTTCTTT. This gives the protein CASSLRGGDTEAFF.

The gene calls are TRBV10-3 and TRBJ2-2; D is perhaps TRBD1 (5 bases). The V end lost 7 bases, the J end lost 4 bases, and 16 bases lay between the germline ends. In germline, CDR1 is ENHRY, CDR2 SYGVKD. The CDR3 runs 15 residues. The CDR3 sequence: CAIMGPDTFTGELFF. CDR3 DNA sequence: TGTGCCATCATGGGGCCGGACACCTTCACCGGGGAGCTGTTTTTT.